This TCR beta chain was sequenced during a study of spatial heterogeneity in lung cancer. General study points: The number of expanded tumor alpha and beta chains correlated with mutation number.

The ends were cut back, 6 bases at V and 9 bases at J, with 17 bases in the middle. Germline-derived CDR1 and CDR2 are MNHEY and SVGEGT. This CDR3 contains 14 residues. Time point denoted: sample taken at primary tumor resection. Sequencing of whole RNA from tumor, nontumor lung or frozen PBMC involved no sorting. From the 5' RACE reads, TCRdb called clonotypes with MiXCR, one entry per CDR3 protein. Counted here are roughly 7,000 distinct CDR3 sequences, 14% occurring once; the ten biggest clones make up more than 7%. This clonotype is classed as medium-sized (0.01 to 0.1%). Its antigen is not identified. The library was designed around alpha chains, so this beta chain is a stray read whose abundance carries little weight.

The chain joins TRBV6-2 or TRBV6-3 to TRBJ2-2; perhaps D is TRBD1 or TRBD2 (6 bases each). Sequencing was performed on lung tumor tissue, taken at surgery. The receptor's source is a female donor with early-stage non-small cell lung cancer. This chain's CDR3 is CASRLRGGYRELFF. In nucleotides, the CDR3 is TGTGCCAGCAGACTACGAGGGGGGTACCGGGAGCTGTTTTTT.